The 3 T cell receptor beta chains in this list originate from one sample, sequenced in a study of shared T cell receptors in the human thymus. Here immunoSEQ multiplex PCR was the method, and the copy in TCRdb shows in-frame clones only, minus some. The sample contains hundreds of thousands of clones, about 89% of which appear only once. This sample also appeared in a second study, on human thymus T cells.

Sequenced input: thymocytes. These receptors were collected from a boy under two years old with a congenital heart defect.

The gene calls are TRBV23-1 and TRBJ2-7; D may be TRBD1 (5 bases). TRBV23-1 is an ORF for which the function is uncertain. The CDR3 covers 15 residues. V lost 6 bases and J lost 1, with 16 bases in between. The CDR3 coding sequence is TGCGCCAGCAGCCAACGTCGCAGGGTATCCTACGAGCAGTACTTC. As protein: CASSQRRRVSYEQYF.

This chain links TRBV4-3 with TRBJ2-7, with 9 bases that match TRBD2. V shed 1 base, J shed 1 base, and the junction held 5 bases outside the gene matches. The CDR3 loop spans 16 amino acids. The V gene's germline CDR1 is LGHNA and CDR2 YSLEER. CDR3 amino acids: CASSQGTTSGSYEQYF. The CDR3 DNA is TGCGCCAGCAGCCAAGGAACCACTAGCGGGTCCTACGAGCAGTACTTC.

This clone was found a few times. V usage is TRBV28 and J usage is TRBJ1-6, with D possibly being TRBD1 (6 bases). Germline CDR1 and CDR2: MDHEN and SYDVKM. There are 16 residues in the CDR3. V was cut by 4 bases and J by 6 bases, with 16 bases left in between. The CDR3 reads CASSCIGRGGNSPLHF. The CDR3 DNA follows: TGTGCCAGCAGTTGCATCGGGAGGGGGGGTAATTCACCCCTCCACTTT.